The sequence of this T cell receptor (beta chain) was determined in a study of OX40 agonist ivuxolimab in advanced cancers. J gave up 0 bases and V 0 bases, and 2 bases lay outside the gene matches. Germline V gene data show CDR1 as MRHNA and CDR2 as SNTAGT. The CDR3 is 16 residues long. The data were produced by immunoSEQ multiplex PCR, yet TCRdb's version contains in-frame clones alone and is incomplete. The sample lists about 49,000 clones; about three quarters were seen once. This chain links TRBV6-4 with TRBJ1-1; the match to TRBD1 covers 9 bases. The receptor comes from an adult with an advanced solid tumor such as melanoma, head and neck, liver or kidney cancer. The sample consisted of CD4+ or CD8+ T cells sorted from blood, taken in a trial of the OX40 agonist ivuxolimab. This chain's CDR3 is CASSDSGQGLNTEAFF. The DNA for the CDR3 is TGTGCCAGCAGTGACTCGGGACAGGGCCTGAACACTGAAGCTTTCTTT.